The rows below give T cell receptor beta chains drawn from one sample of a study. TCRdb used MiXCR to reprocess the RT-PCR reads, holding one entry per CDR3 protein. The sample has about 680,000 distinct CDR3 sequences; approximately 14% are singletons. Sample: memory CD4+ T cells from blood. The receptor set was obtained from a female donor in good health, serving as a healthy control. The CDR3 runs from the conserved cysteine through the conserved F or W. Each record gives: J gene, D gene, clone size, CDR3 length, V gene, CDR3 DNA, CDR3 protein. D genes are given only for firm matches. The size entry is marked missing in some rows and otherwise reads once, few, many or a size class.

J: TRBJ2-7
D: -
size: -
length: 13
V: TRBV18
DNA: TGTGCCAGCTCACCGGTCAGAACCTACGAGCAGTACTTC
CDR3: CASSPVRTYEQYF

J: TRBJ2-3
D: -
size: few
length: 15
V: TRBV6-5
DNA: TGTGCCAGCAGTTACTGGGGGGGGGGCAGAGAGGAGCAGTATTTT
CDR3: CASSYWGGGREEQYF

J: TRBJ2-7
D: -
size: -
length: 11
V: TRBV27
DNA: TGTGCCAGCAGACAGGGACAAAAGCAGTACTTC
CDR3: CASRQGQKQYF

J: TRBJ1-1
D: -
size: -
length: 14
V: TRBV7-2
DNA: TGTGCCAGCAGCTTTGACAAGGGTAGCACTGAAGCTTTCTTT
CDR3: CASSFDKGSTEAFF

J: TRBJ2-1
D: TRBD1
size: few
length: 12
V: TRBV10-3
DNA: TGTGCCATCTCGGGACAGGGAGATGAGCAGTTCTTC
CDR3: CAISGQGDEQFF

J: TRBJ2-5
D: TRBD1
size: many
length: 17
V: TRBV12-3/TRBV12-4
DNA: TGTGCCAGCAGTTCGTCCCACCAGGGGGCAAAAGGGGAGACCCAGTACTTC
CDR3: CASSSSHQGAKGETQYF

J: TRBJ1-2
D: -
size: -
length: 14
V: TRBV28
DNA: TGTGCCAGCAGTCGCGCCTACACATCGGTCAGCTACACCTTC
CDR3: CASSRAYTSVSYTF

J: TRBJ2-5
D: -
size: many
length: 16
V: TRBV6-5
DNA: TGTGCCAGCAGTTACTCGTATGGGGTAGGCGGTGAGACCCAGTACTTC
CDR3: CASSYSYGVGGETQYF

J: TRBJ2-3
D: -
size: many
length: 16
V: TRBV20-1
DNA: TGCAGTGCTAGAGACCCACAGGGCTCTAGCACAGATACGCAGTATTTT
CDR3: CSARDPQGSSTDTQYF

J: TRBJ2-7
D: TRBD2
size: many
length: 15
V: TRBV7-2
DNA: TGTGCCAGCAGCTTATTAGCGGGAGGGCCTTACGAGCAGTACTTC
CDR3: CASSLLAGGPYEQYF